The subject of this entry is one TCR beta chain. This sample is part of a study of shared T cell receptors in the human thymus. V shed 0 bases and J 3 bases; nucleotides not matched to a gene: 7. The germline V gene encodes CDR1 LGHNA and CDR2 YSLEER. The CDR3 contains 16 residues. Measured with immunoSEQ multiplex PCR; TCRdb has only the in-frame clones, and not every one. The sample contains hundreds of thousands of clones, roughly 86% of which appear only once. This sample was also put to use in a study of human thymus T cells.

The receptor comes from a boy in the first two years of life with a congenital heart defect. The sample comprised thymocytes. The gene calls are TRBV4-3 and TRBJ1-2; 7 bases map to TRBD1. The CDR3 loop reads CASSQEVGRGHYGYTF. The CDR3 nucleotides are TGCGCCAGCAGCCAAGAAGTAGGTAGGGGGCACTATGGCTACACCTTC.